Listed here are 13 T cell receptor beta chains from one sample, sequenced in a study of glioma-infiltrating T cells. Using RNA template, CDR3s of TCR alpha and beta were amplified with iRepertoire arm-PCR. A single record per CDR3 protein comes from TCRdb applying MiXCR to the multiplex PCR reads. The repertoire consists of 160,000 or so distinct CDR3 sequences, with around 40% occurring once and the leading ten covering around 5.2%. Input material: glioma tissue, nonneoplastic brain tissue, or PBMCs (not recorded which). These receptors all stem from a human donor with low-grade glioma or glioblastoma, undergoing nonglioma brain surgery, or in good health (not recorded which).

With respect to this clonotype: A much larger clone differs by one base, so this may be a read error. The chain is built from TRBV20-1 and TRBJ2-3, with D possibly being TRBD2 (5 bases). CDR1 is DFQATT and CDR2 is SNEGSKA in the germline V gene (reference sequence). V lost 3 bases, J lost 5 bases, and 18 bases lay in between. CDR3 size: 15 residues. The CDR3 coding sequence is TGCAGTGCTAGTTCGAGGGTGAGTGGCAGAGATACGCAGTATTTT. It encodes CSASSRVSGRDTQYF.

This clonotype was counted ten times or more. The CDR3 spells CASSPPRGRNYGYTF. In DNA form, the CDR3 reads TGTGCCAGCAGCCCCCCCCGGGGGAGAAACTATGGCTACACCTTC. The chain is built from TRBV28 and TRBJ1-2; tentatively, D is TRBD1 (5 bases). The CDR3 spans 15 residues. In germline, CDR1 is MDHEN, CDR2 SYDVKM. Trimming shortened V by 6 bases and J by 2 bases, and 16 bases separated the two germline ends.

Concerning this clonotype: A much larger clone differs by one base, so this may be a read error. The chain employs TRBV7-6 and TRBJ2-5; 10 bases map to TRBD2. Looked up from germline, CDR1 is SGHVS and CDR2 is FNYEAQ. With V trimmed by 5 bases and J by 5 bases, 5 bases remained unmatched. This CDR3 is 14 amino acids long. CDR3 nucleotide sequence: TGTGCCAGCAGCACCCAGCGGGAGGGGGAGACCCAGTACTTC. This translates into CASSTQREGETQYF.

This clonotype has ten or more counts. CDR3 loop: CASSLVGFMADTQYF. CDR3 sequence (DNA): TGTGCCAGCAGTTTGGTGGGATTTATGGCAGATACGCAGTATTTT. J is TRBJ2-3 and V is TRBV27; D is ambiguous. The CDR3 has 15 amino acids. V was cut by 3 bases and J by 4 bases, with 14 bases left in between. In germline, CDR1 is MNHEY, CDR2 SMNVEV (reference sequence).

This clonotype was observed once. A much more abundant neighbour one base away suggests this may be a read error. This chain links TRBV20-1 with TRBJ1-1; TRBD1 agrees at 11 bases. The V and J ends lost 5 bases and 4 bases, in that order; junction bases with no gene match: 3. Germline CDR1 and CDR2: DFQATT and SNEGSKA (reference sequence). The CDR3 has 13 residues. The CDR3 DNA follows: TGCAGTGCTGGGACAGGGGGGAGCACTGAAGCTTTCTTT. Translation: CSAGTGGSTEAFF.

In regard to this clonotype: Given a much more abundant clone one base away, this may be a read error. The rearrangement joins TRBV19 to TRBJ2-5; TRBD1 aligns across 7 bases. CDR1 and CDR2 from the germline V gene are LNHDA and SQIVND (reference sequence). V trimming: 5 bases; J trimming: 5 bases; junction bases outside the gene matches: 8. This CDR3 is built from 14 residues. The DNA for the CDR3 is TGTGCCAGTAGTCTAACAGGGGACATCGAGACCCAGTACTTC. Amino acids: CASSLTGDIETQYF.

This clonotype was seen many times. This chain links TRBV6-2 or TRBV6-3 with TRBJ2-7; D unclear. Germline V gene lookup returns CDR1 MNHEY and CDR2 SVGEGT. The CDR3 loop spans 15 amino acids. Trimming pared 0 bases from V and 4 bases from J, leaving 13 bases between. The CDR3 DNA is TGTGCCAGCAGTTACTCGACATTAAGCCTGTACGAGCAGTACTTC. Amino acids: CASSYSTLSLYEQYF.

This clonotype was seen many times. V is TRBV11-2 and J is TRBJ1-3, with unresolved D. CDR1 is SGHAT and CDR2 is FQNNGV in the germline V gene. V shed 4 bases and J shed 3 bases, with 10 bases lying between them. This CDR3 is built from 14 residues. CDR3 region: CASSSPSYGNTIYF. Written as DNA, the CDR3 is TGTGCCAGCAGCTCCCCCAGCTATGGAAACACCATATATTTT.

This clonotype occurred a few times. A much larger clone sits a single nucleotide away, making a read error possible. The V and J genes are TRBV19 and TRBJ2-1; D gene unclear. The length of the CDR3 is 14 residues. CDR1 and CDR2 from the germline V gene are LNHDA and SQIVND (reference sequence). The CDR3 coding sequence is TGTGCCAGTAGTATAGATTCGACCGGCAATGAGAAGTTCTTC. Translating gives CASSIDSTGNEKFF.

The chain is built from TRBV24-1 and TRBJ2-3; 10 bases line up with TRBD1. This CDR3 is built from 16 residues. Germline-derived CDR1 and CDR2 are KGHDR and SFDVKD. Trimming cost V 5 bases and J 4 bases; bases outside gene matches: 8. The CDR3 region is CATSGPGQGQSDTQYF. The CDR3 DNA follows: TGTGCCACCAGTGGTCCGGGACAGGGGCAATCAGATACGCAGTATTTT.

The chain employs TRBV20-1 and TRBJ1-2; D perhaps matches TRBD1 (5 bases). Germline V lookup: CDR1 DFQATT, CDR2 SNEGSKA (reference sequence). Trimming cost V 3 bases and J 6 bases, with 20 bases left between them. The CDR3 spans 15 residues. CDR3 DNA sequence: TGCAGTGCTAGGGATCGGACAAGGATTAGGGATGGCTACACCTTC. As protein: CSARDRTRIRDGYTF.

Remarks on this clonotype: It may be a read error: a sequence one base away is much more abundant. The rearrangement joins TRBV28 to TRBJ2-1; 7 bases agree with TRBD2. CDR1 and CDR2 from the germline V gene are MDHEN and SYDVKM. The CDR3 consists of 15 residues. The V and J ends lost 5 bases and 10 bases, in that order; junction bases with no gene match: 14. CDR3 sequence: CASSRMTSWEYEQFF. In DNA form, the CDR3 reads TGTGCCAGCAGTCGAATGACTAGCTGGGAATACGAGCAGTTCTTC.

This clonotype was picked up a small number of times. CDR3 residues: CASSFRQGNSPLHF. The CDR3 DNA follows: TGCGCCAGCAGCTTCCGACAGGGGAATTCACCCCTCCACTTT. The rearrangement uses TRBV5-1 and TRBJ1-6, with 8 bases matching TRBD1. V was pared by 2 bases and J by 7 bases, with 2 bases of the junction left unmatched. Germline V gene data show CDR1 as SGHRS and CDR2 as YFSETQ. There are 14 residues in the CDR3.